Shown below are 9 T cell receptor beta chains from a single sample sequenced in a study of vaccination effects on CD4 cells after COVID-19. Sequenced by immunoSEQ multiplex PCR; TCRdb stores in-frame clones only, minus some. The sample holds tens of thousands of clones, less than 85% seen once. Peptide-pool stimulation followed by sequencing identified expanded antigen-specific CD4+ clonotypes in the ViraFEST assay. Scientists isolated CD4+ T cells after a roughly nine-day culture period ended. Testing of the vaccine recipients showed negative nucleocapsid antibodies and no prior SARS-CoV-2 infection. No antigens are known for them. This specimen consisted of CD4+ T cells from PBMCs cultured with HCoV-NL63 spike peptides, obtained before COVID-19 vaccination. Receptor source: a human donor who received a COVID-19 vaccine.

The rearrangement uses TRBV2 and TRBJ2-5; the D is unclear. The ends were cut back, 7 bases at V and 0 bases at J, with 12 bases in the middle. CDR3 size: 14 residues. Germline CDR1 and CDR2: SNHLY and FYNNEI. Written as DNA, the CDR3 is TGTGCCAGCAACGTCGACATTTACCAAGAGACCCAGTACTTC. Translated: CASNVDIYQETQYF.

V and J are TRBV10-1 and TRBJ2-2, with a tentative D call TRBD1 (5 bases). Trimming cost V 6 bases and J 3 bases, with 20 bases left between them. The CDR3 is 17 residues long. Germline values: CDR1 WNHNN, CDR2 SYGVQD (reference sequence). In DNA, the CDR3 is TGCGCCAGCAGGCATTGGGTCCAGGGCCCCCACACCGGGGAGCTGTTTTTT. Translation: CASRHWVQGPHTGELFF.

This clone was observed a handful of times. This chain joins TRBV28 and TRBJ1-4; D call uncertain. V dropped 6 bases and J dropped 5 bases, with 7 bases sitting between them. CDR1 is MDHEN and CDR2 is SYDVKM in the germline V gene. This CDR3 has 12 amino acids. CDR3 DNA: TGTGCCAGCAGATTTGCCAATGAAAAACTGTTTTTT. This gives the protein CASRFANEKLFF.

The chain joins TRBV2 to TRBJ2-5; no clear D gene. CDR1 SNHLY and CDR2 FYNNEI come from the germline V gene. The CDR3 is 11 amino acids. The V and J ends lost 2 bases and 5 bases respectively, with 3 bases between them. The DNA of the CDR3 is TGTGCCAGCAGTGAACAGGAGACCCAGTACTTC. This encodes CASSEQETQYF.

In DNA form, the CDR3 reads TGTGCCAGCAGCCAAGTTAGCACAGATACGCAGTATTTT. Encoded protein: CASSQVSTDTQYF. J is TRBJ2-3 and V is TRBV3-1 (or the pseudogene TRBV3-2); no clear D gene. This CDR3 contains 13 residues. V lost 1 base to trimming and J lost 0 bases, with 2 bases between them. Looked up from germline, CDR1 is LGHDT and CDR2 is YNNKEL (reference sequence).

The V call is TRBV6-5, the J call TRBJ2-5; D may be TRBD2 (6 bases). Germline V gene data show CDR1 as MNHEY and CDR2 as SVGAGI. V lost 8 bases to trimming and J lost 1 base, with 11 bases between them. The CDR3 length is 13 residues. The CDR3 bases are TGTGCCAGCGCCCGGGACTCCCAAGAGACCCAGTACTTC. This codes for CASARDSQETQYF.

This rearrangement joins TRBV7-6 to TRBJ2-5, with 10 bases fitting TRBD2. CDR1 and CDR2 from the germline V gene are SGHVS and FNYEAQ. Trimming at V came to 5 bases and at J to 4 bases, leaving 16 bases not matched to a gene. This CDR3 comprises 18 residues. CDR3 in amino acids: CASSPIRRLAGDRETQYF. CDR3 nucleotides: TGTGCCAGCAGCCCTATAAGGCGGCTAGCGGGGGATCGAGAGACCCAGTACTTC.

The rearrangement joins TRBV6-5 to TRBJ1-1; D uncertain. The V and J ends lost 2 bases and 11 bases respectively, with 9 bases between them. Germline-derived CDR1 and CDR2 are MNHEY and SVGAGI. There are 11 residues in the CDR3. In DNA, the CDR3 is TGTGCCAGCAGTTACCCAGGTGGGGCTTTCTTT. Translation gives CASSYPGGAFF.

CDR3 residues: CASSLIAGGYTDTQYF. The CDR3 bases are TGTGCCAGCAGCTTAATTGCGGGGGGTTACACAGATACGCAGTATTTT. V usage is TRBV13 and J usage is TRBJ2-3; 8 nucleotides agree with TRBD2. Germline CDR1 reads PRHDT; CDR2 reads FYEKMQ (reference sequence). The CDR3 is made up of 16 amino acids. The V gene end was trimmed by 2 bases and the J gene end by 2 bases; junction bases not matched to a gene: 6.